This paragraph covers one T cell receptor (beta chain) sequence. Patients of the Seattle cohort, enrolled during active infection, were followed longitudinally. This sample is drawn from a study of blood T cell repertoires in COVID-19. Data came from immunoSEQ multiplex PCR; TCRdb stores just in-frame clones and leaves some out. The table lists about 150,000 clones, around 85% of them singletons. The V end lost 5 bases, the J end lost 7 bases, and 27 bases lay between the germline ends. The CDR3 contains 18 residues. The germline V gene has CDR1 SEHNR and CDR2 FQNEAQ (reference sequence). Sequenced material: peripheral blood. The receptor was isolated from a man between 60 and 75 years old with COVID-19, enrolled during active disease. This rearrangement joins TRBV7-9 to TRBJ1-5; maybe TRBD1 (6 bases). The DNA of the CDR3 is TGTGCCAGCAGCGCGACGATCCATATAGGGCCAGGGGACCAGCCCCAGCATTTT. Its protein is CASSATIHIGPGDQPQHF.